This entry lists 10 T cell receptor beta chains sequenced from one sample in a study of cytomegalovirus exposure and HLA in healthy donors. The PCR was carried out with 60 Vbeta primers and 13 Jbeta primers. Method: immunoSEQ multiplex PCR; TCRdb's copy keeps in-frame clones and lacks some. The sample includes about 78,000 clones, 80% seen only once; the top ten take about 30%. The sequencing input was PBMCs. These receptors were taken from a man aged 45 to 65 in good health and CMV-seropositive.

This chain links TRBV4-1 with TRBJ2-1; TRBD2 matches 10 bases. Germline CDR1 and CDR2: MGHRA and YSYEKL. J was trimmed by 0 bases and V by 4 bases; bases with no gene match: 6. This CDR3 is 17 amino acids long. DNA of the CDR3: TGCGCCAGCAGCCCAGGACTAGCGGTTAGCTCCTACAATGAGCAGTTCTTC. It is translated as CASSPGLAVSSYNEQFF.

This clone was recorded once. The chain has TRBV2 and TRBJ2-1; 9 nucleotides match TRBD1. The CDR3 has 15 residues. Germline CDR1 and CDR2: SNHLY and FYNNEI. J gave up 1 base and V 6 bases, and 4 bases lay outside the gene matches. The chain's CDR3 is CASSAQGASYNEQFF. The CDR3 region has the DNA TGTGCCAGCAGCGCACAGGGGGCATCCTACAATGAGCAGTTCTTC.

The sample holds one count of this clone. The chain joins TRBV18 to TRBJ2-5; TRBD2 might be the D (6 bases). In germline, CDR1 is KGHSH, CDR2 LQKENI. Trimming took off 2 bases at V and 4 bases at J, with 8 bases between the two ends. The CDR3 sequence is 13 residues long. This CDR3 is CASSPAGGETQYF. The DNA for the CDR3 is TGTGCCAGCTCACCAGCCGGGGGAGAGACCCAGTACTTC.

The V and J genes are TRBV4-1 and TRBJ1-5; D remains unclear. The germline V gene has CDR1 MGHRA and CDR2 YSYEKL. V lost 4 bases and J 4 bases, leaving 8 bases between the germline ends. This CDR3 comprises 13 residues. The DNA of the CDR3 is TGCGCCAGCAGCCCCCGGGGAAATCAGCCCCAGCATTTT. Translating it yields CASSPRGNQPQHF.

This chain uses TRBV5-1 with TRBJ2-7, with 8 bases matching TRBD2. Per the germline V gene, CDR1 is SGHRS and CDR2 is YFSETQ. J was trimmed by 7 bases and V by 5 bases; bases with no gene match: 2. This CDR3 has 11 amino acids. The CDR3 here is CASRTGGEQYF. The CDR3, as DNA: TGCGCCAGCAGGACGGGGGGGGAGCAGTACTTC.

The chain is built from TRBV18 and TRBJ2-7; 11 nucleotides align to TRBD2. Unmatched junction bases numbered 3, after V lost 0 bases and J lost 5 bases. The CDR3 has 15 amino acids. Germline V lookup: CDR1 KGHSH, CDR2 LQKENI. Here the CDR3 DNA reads TGTGCCAGCTCACCACCTACTAGCGGGAGCCACGAGCAGTACTTC. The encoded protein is CASSPPTSGSHEQYF.

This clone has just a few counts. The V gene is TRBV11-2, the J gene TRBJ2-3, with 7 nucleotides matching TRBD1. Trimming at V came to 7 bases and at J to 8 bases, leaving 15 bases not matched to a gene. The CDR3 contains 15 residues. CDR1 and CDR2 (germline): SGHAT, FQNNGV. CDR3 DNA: TGTGCCAGCATACCCTTAAGGGGGCCTCACAGTACGCAGTATTTT. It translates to CASIPLRGPHSTQYF.

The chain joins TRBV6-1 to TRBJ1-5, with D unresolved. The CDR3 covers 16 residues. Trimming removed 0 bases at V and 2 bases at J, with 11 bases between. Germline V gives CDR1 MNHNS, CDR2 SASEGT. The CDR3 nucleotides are TGTGCCAGCAGTGAAGCGGCGCGGGTTGGCAATCAGCCCCAGCATTTT. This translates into CASSEAARVGNQPQHF.

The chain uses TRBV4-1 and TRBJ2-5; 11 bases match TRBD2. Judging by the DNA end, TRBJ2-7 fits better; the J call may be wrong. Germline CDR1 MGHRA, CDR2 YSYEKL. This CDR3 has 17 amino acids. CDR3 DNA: TGCGCCAGCAGCCGGGTTCTGACTAGCGGGAATGCCTACGAGCAGTACTTC. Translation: CASSRVLTSGNAYEQYF.

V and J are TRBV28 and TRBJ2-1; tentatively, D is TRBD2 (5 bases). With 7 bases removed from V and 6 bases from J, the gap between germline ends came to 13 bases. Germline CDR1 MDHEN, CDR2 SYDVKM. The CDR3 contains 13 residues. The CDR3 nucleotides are TGTGCCAGCACCCTAGCAGGCTCCAATGAGCAGTTCTTC. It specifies CASTLAGSNEQFF. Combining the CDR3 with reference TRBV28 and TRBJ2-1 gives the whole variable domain DVKVTQSSRYLVKRTGEKVFLECVQDMDHENMFWYRQDPGLGLRLIYFSYDVKMKEKGDIPEGYSVSREKKERFSLILESASTNQTSMYLCASTLAGSNEQFFGPGTRLTVL.